Listed below are T cell receptor beta chains from one sample, sequenced in a study of T cell repertoires in cytomegalovirus infection. Antigens for these TCRs are unknown. MiXCR was run by TCRdb on the reads, yielding one entry per CDR3 protein. Among fewer than 130,000 distinct CDR3 sequences, roughly 39% were seen once, and the ten largest hold just under 75%. The sequenced sample was CD8+ T cells from cultured PBMCs, obtained from culture after CMV antigen stimulation. These receptors all come from a human donor in good health (CMV status not recorded). Some clones in this sample may be carry-over from other donors' samples. The CDR3 runs from the conserved cysteine through the conserved F or W. Fields, in order: CDR3 length, J gene, clone size, V gene, D gene, CDR3 protein, CDR3 DNA. A D gene is named only where the DNA matches it firmly. Not all rows give a size; the values are once, few, many and, for expanded clones, a class.

length: 14; J: TRBJ2-5; size: few; V: TRBV7-9; D: TRBD2; CDR3: CASSSVVGGETQYF; DNA: TGTGCCAGCAGCTCCGTGGTGGGAGGGGAGACCCAGTACTTC
length: 14; J: TRBJ1-5; size: many; V: TRBV7-8; D: -; CDR3: CASSLPFSNQPQHF; DNA: TGTGCCAGCAGCCTGCCGTTTAGCAATCAGCCCCAGCATTTT
length: 14; J: TRBJ1-2; size: -; V: TRBV18; D: TRBD1; CDR3: CASSTRDSNYGYTF; DNA: TGTGCCAGCTCAACCCGGGACAGCAACTATGGCTACACCTTC
length: 14; J: TRBJ1-6; size: -; V: TRBV7-4; D: -; CDR3: CASSFEGYNSPLHF; DNA: TGTGCCAGCAGCTTTGAAGGGTATAATTCACCCCTCCACTTT
length: 16; J: TRBJ2-7; size: -; V: TRBV15; D: TRBD2; CDR3: CATSRERTGGSYEQYF; DNA: TGTGCCACCAGCAGAGAACGGACGGGGGGTTCTTACGAGCAGTACTTC
length: 12; J: TRBJ1-5; size: once; V: TRBV12-3/TRBV12-4; D: TRBD1; CDR3: CAAGQTNQPQHF; DNA: TGTGCGGCGGGACAGACAAATCAGCCCCAGCATTTT
length: 13; J: TRBJ1-2; size: many; V: TRBV12-3/TRBV12-4; D: -; CDR3: CASSFGSNYGYTF; DNA: TGTGCCAGCAGTTTTGGCAGTAACTATGGCTACACCTTC
length: 16; J: TRBJ2-2; size: -; V: TRBV15; D: TRBD2; CDR3: CATTPTSGVNTGELFF; DNA: TGTGCCACCACCCCGACTAGCGGGGTGAACACCGGGGAGCTGTTTTTT
length: 13; J: TRBJ1-1; size: few; V: TRBV12-3/TRBV12-4; D: -; CDR3: CASSPQGFGEAFF; DNA: TGTGCCAGCAGTCCCCAAGGATTCGGTGAAGCTTTCTTT
length: 14; J: TRBJ1-2; size: -; V: TRBV5-6; D: -; CDR3: CASSLKRDRYGYTF; DNA: TGTGCCAGCAGCTTGAAGAGGGATAGGTATGGCTACACCTTC
length: 16; J: TRBJ2-4; size: few; V: TRBV4-1; D: -; CDR3: CASSQYRILAKNIQYF; DNA: TGCGCCAGCAGCCAATACAGGATACTAGCCAAAAACATTCAGTACTTC
length: 15; J: TRBJ1-1; size: few; V: TRBV7-2; D: -; CDR3: CASSPPPGLDTEAFF; DNA: TGTGCCAGCAGCCCACCACCGGGACTAGACACTGAAGCTTTCTTT
length: 17; J: TRBJ1-5; size: -; V: TRBV28; D: -; CDR3: CASSPSTPRGGDQPQHF; DNA: TGTGCCAGCAGTCCTTCGACCCCCCGTGGGGGCGATCAGCCCCAGCATTTT
length: 13; J: TRBJ2-1; size: many; V: TRBV7-2; D: -; CDR3: CASSLLTPNEQFF; DNA: TGTGCCAGCAGCTTACTGACACCCAATGAGCAGTTCTTC
length: 16; J: TRBJ1-6; size: -; V: TRBV28; D: -; CDR3: CASTTWGSTYNSPLHF; DNA: TGTGCCAGCACCACATGGGGGAGCACCTATAATTCACCCCTCCACTTT
length: 17; J: TRBJ2-1; size: -; V: TRBV7-4; D: -; CDR3: CASSLEVLVFLRDEQFF; DNA: TGTGCCAGCAGCTTAGAGGTCTTGGTATTTCTCCGCGATGAGCAGTTCTTC
length: 15; J: TRBJ2-5; size: -; V: TRBV7-1; D: -; CDR3: CASSSTGPPMGTQYF; DNA: TGTGCCAGCAGCTCCACCGGGCCCCCGATGGGGACCCAGTACTTC
length: 15; J: TRBJ1-6; size: -; V: TRBV7-9; D: -; CDR3: CASSLAGADYSPLHF; DNA: TGTGCCAGCAGCTTAGCAGGGGCCGACTATTCACCCCTTCACTTT
length: 11; J: TRBJ1-6; size: once; V: TRBV28; D: TRBD1; CDR3: CASSTGAPLHF; DNA: TGTGCCAGCAGCACAGGGGCGCCCCTCCACTTT
length: 13; J: TRBJ2-5; size: -; V: TRBV6-5; D: -; CDR3: CASSYSRDGPQYF; DNA: TGTGCCAGCAGTTACTCCCGGGACGGCCCCCAGTACTTC
length: 15; J: TRBJ2-7; size: few; V: TRBV20-1; D: -; CDR3: CSARQLGTSSYEQYF; DNA: TGCAGTGCTAGACAACTCGGGACTTCTTCCTACGAGCAGTACTTC
length: 16; J: TRBJ2-1; size: few; V: TRBV24-1; D: -; CDR3: CATSDPLWGADNEQFF; DNA: TGTGCCACCAGTGACCCTTTATGGGGGGCCGACAATGAGCAGTTCTTC
length: 16; J: TRBJ2-3; size: -; V: TRBV12-3/TRBV12-4; D: TRBD2; CDR3: CASSYDKRGIADTQYF; DNA: TGTGCCAGCAGTTATGACAAGCGGGGAATCGCAGATACGCAGTATTTT
length: 15; J: TRBJ1-3; size: -; V: TRBV20-1; D: TRBD1; CDR3: CSALRQGRAGNTIYF; DNA: TGCAGTGCGCTTAGACAGGGCCGGGCTGGAAACACCATATATTTT
length: 18; J: TRBJ2-2; size: few; V: TRBV11-2; D: TRBD2; CDR3: CASSYDFGASGGAGELFF; DNA: TGTGCCAGCAGCTACGATTTTGGGGCTAGCGGGGGGGCCGGGGAGCTGTTTTTT
length: 12; J: TRBJ1-5; size: -; V: TRBV13; D: -; CDR3: CASSSENQPQHF; DNA: TGTGCCAGCAGCTCGGAGAATCAGCCCCAGCATTTT
length: 15; J: TRBJ2-1; size: -; V: TRBV2; D: TRBD1; CDR3: CASTEGQGAYNEQFF; DNA: TGTGCCAGCACCGAGGGACAGGGAGCGTACAATGAGCAGTTCTTC
length: 14; J: TRBJ2-3; size: -; V: TRBV27; D: -; CDR3: CASKRGTSTDTQYF; DNA: TGTGCCAGCAAGAGAGGGACTAGCACAGATACGCAGTATTTT
length: 16; J: TRBJ1-2; size: many; V: TRBV7-2; D: TRBD1; CDR3: CASSSPDRVALYGYTF; DNA: TGTGCCAGCAGCTCCCCCGACAGGGTCGCACTATATGGCTACACCTTC
length: 15; J: TRBJ1-1; size: -; V: TRBV13; D: TRBD1; CDR3: CASSKWTGIGTEAFF; DNA: TGTGCCAGCAGCAAATGGACAGGGATAGGCACTGAAGCTTTCTTT
length: 14; J: TRBJ1-2; size: -; V: TRBV7-8; D: TRBD1; CDR3: CASSAPGTDYGYTF; DNA: TGTGCCAGCAGCGCTCCCGGGACAGATTATGGCTACACCTTC
length: 13; J: TRBJ2-7; size: -; V: TRBV4-1; D: -; CDR3: CASSHTDGLEQYF; DNA: TGCGCCAGCAGCCACACGGACGGGCTTGAGCAGTACTTC
length: 15; J: TRBJ2-1; size: few; V: TRBV27; D: -; CDR3: CASSLTTGENNEQFF; DNA: TGTGCCAGCAGTTTAACGACGGGGGAGAACAATGAGCAGTTCTTC
length: 14; J: TRBJ1-5; size: few; V: TRBV7-6; D: TRBD1; CDR3: CASSTGQGKQPQHF; DNA: TGTGCCAGCAGCACCGGACAGGGGAAACAGCCCCAGCATTTT
length: 16; J: TRBJ2-7; size: few; V: TRBV27; D: -; CDR3: CASSLSEGASSYEQYF; DNA: TGTGCCAGCAGTTTATCTGAGGGCGCCTCCTCCTACGAGCAGTACTTC
length: 12; J: TRBJ1-1; size: -; V: TRBV20-1; D: -; CDR3: CSARVGNTEAFF; DNA: TGCAGTGCTAGGGTGGGGAACACTGAAGCTTTCTTT
length: 15; J: TRBJ2-3; size: -; V: TRBV7-8; D: -; CDR3: CASSLLGTSTDTQYF; DNA: TGTGCCAGCAGCTTATTGGGAACCTCCACAGATACGCAGTATTTT
length: 14; J: TRBJ1-1; size: few; V: TRBV12-3/TRBV12-4; D: -; CDR3: CASSLGSSNTEAFF; DNA: TGTGCCAGCAGTTTGGGCAGCTCGAACACTGAAGCTTTCTTT
length: 13; J: TRBJ2-7; size: -; V: TRBV6-2/TRBV6-3; D: -; CDR3: CASTKTLAYEQYF; DNA: TGTGCCAGCACCAAGACCCTAGCTTACGAGCAGTACTTC
length: 17; J: TRBJ1-1; size: -; V: TRBV5-4; D: TRBD1; CDR3: CASSTEWTGARGEEAFF; DNA: TGTGCCAGCTCCACAGAGTGGACAGGGGCTCGTGGGGAAGAAGCTTTCTTT
length: 14; J: TRBJ2-7; size: few; V: TRBV7-7; D: -; CDR3: CASSLDQGSYEQYF; DNA: TGTGCCAGCAGTCTGGATCAGGGGAGCTACGAGCAGTACTTC
length: 15; J: TRBJ2-5; size: few; V: TRBV4-1; D: -; CDR3: CASSSPGQYQETQYF; DNA: TGCGCCAGCAGCAGCCCTGGGCAGTACCAAGAGACCCAGTACTTC
length: 13; J: TRBJ2-1; size: many; V: TRBV7-6; D: -; CDR3: CASSLGRVNEQFF; DNA: TGTGCCAGCAGCTTAGGGCGCGTGAATGAGCAGTTCTTC
length: 14; J: TRBJ2-7; size: -; V: TRBV27; D: -; CDR3: CASSVGTGPYEQYF; DNA: TGTGCCAGCAGTGTCGGGACGGGACCCTACGAGCAGTACTTC
length: 13; J: TRBJ1-2; size: -; V: TRBV19; D: -; CDR3: CASSPMGIYGYTF; DNA: TGTGCCAGTAGCCCCATGGGGATCTATGGCTACACCTTC
length: 15; J: TRBJ2-7; size: few; V: TRBV2; D: -; CDR3: CASRDRGGPGYEQYF; DNA: TGTGCCAGCAGAGATAGGGGGGGCCCGGGCTACGAGCAGTACTTC
length: 15; J: TRBJ2-3; size: -; V: TRBV2; D: -; CDR3: CASSEPLGFWSTQYF; DNA: TGTGCCAGCAGTGAACCGCTTGGGTTTTGGTCTACGCAGTATTTT
length: 16; J: TRBJ2-7; size: many; V: TRBV7-9; D: TRBD1; CDR3: CASSLPRDRAVLEQYF; DNA: TGTGCCAGCAGCTTACCGCGGGACAGGGCGGTCTTGGAGCAGTACTTC